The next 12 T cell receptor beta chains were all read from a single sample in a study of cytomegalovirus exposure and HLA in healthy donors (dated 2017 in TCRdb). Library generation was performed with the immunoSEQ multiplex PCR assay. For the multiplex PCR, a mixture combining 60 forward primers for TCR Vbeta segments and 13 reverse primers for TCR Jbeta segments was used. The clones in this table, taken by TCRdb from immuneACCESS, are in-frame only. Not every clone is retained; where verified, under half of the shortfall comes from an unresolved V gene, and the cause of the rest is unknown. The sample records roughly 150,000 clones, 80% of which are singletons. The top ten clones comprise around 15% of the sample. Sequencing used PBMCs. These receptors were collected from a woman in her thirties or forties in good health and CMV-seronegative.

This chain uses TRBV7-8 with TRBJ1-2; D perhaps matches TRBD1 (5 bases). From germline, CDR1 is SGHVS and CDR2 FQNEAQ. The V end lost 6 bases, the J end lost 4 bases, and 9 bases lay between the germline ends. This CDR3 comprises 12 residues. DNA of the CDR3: TGTGCCAGCAGTCACCAGGGCTATGGCTACACCTTC. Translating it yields CASSHQGYGYTF.

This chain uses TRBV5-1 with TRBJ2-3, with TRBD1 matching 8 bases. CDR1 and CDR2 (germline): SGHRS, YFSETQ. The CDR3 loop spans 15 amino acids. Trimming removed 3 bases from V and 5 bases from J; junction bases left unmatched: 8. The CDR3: CASSSGTGSGDTQYF. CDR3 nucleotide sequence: TGCGCCAGCAGCTCAGGGACAGGTTCGGGAGATACGCAGTATTTT.

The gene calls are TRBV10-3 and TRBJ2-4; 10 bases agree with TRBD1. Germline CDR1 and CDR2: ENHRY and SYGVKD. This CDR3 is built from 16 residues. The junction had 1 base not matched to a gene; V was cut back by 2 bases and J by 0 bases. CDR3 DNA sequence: TGTGCCATCAGTGAGGGACAGGGGGTAGCCAAAAACATTCAGTACTTC. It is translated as CAISEGQGVAKNIQYF.

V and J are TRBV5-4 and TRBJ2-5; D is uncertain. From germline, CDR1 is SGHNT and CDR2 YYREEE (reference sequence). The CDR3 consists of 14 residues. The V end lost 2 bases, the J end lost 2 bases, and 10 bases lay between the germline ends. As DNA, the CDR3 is TGTGCCAGCAGCTTACCCGGGTCACAAGAGACCCAGTACTTC. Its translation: CASSLPGSQETQYF.

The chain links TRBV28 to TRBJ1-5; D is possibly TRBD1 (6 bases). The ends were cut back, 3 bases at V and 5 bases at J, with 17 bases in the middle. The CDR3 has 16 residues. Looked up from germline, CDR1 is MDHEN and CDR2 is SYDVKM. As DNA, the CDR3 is TGTGCCAGCAGTTTGTTTAACAGGGATCGATATCAGCCCCAGCATTTT. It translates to CASSLFNRDRYQPQHF.

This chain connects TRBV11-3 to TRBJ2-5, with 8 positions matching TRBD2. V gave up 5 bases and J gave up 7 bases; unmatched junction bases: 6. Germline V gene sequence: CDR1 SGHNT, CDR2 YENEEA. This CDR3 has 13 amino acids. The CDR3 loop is CASSTTSVGTQYF. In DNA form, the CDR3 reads TGTGCCAGCAGCACGACTAGCGTAGGGACCCAGTACTTC.

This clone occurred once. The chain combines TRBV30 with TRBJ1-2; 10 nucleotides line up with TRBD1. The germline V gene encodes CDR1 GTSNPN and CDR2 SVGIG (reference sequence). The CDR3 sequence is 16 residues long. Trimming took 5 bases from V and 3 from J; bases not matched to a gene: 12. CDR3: CAWHTGQGSLDYGYTF. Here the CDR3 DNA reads TGTGCCTGGCATACGGGACAGGGGTCCCTTGACTATGGCTACACCTTC.

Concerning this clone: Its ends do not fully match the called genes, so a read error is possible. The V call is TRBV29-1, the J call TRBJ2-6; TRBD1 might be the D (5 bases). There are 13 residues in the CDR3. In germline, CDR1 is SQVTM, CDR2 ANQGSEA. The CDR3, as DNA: TGCAGCGCAACAGACTCTGGGGCCAACGGCCTGACTTTC. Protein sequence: CSATDSGANGLTF.

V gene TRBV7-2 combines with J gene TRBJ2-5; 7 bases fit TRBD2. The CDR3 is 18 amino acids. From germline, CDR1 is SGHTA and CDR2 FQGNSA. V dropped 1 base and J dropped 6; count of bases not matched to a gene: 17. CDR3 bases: TGTGCCAGCAGCTTAGTAGGTGGGGCTAGCGGAGGTCGAAAGACCCAGTACTTC. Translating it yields CASSLVGGASGGRKTQYF.

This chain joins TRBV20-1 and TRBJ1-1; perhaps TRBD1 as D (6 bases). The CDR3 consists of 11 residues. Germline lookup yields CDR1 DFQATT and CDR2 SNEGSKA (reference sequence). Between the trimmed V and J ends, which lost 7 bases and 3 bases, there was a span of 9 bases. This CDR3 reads CSVQGDTEAFF. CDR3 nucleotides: TGCAGTGTACAGGGAGACACTGAAGCTTTCTTT.

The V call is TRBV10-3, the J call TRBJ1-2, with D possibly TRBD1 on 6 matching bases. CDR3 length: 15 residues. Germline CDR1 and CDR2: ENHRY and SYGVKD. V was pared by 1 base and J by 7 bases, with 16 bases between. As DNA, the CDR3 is TGTGCCATCAGTGAGTTCAGGGGCAGCCCTCCTGGCTACACCTTC. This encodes CAISEFRGSPPGYTF.

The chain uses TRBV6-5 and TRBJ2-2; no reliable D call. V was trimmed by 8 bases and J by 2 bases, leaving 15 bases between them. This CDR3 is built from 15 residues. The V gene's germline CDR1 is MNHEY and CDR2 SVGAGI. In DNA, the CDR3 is TGTGCCAGCCTCAGTCTCCTCAGTAACACCGGGGAGCTGTTTTTT. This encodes CASLSLLSNTGELFF.